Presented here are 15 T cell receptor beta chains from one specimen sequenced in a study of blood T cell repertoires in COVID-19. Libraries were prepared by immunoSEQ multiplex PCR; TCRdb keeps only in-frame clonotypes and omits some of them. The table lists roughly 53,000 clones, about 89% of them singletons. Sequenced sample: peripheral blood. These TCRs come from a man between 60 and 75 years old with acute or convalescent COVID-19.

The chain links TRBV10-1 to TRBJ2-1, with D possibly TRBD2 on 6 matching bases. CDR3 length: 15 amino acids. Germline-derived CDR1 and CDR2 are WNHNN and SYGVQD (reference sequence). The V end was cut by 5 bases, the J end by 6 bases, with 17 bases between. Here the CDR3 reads CASSLAGGVRNEQFF. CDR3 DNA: TGCGCCAGCAGTCTAGCCGGGGGTGTCCGCAATGAGCAGTTCTTC.

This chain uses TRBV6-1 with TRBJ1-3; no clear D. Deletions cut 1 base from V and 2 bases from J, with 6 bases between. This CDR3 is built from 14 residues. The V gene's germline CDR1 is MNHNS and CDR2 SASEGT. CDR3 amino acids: CASSEVRAGNTIYF. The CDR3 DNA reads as TGTGCCAGCAGTGAAGTTCGGGCTGGAAACACCATATATTTT.

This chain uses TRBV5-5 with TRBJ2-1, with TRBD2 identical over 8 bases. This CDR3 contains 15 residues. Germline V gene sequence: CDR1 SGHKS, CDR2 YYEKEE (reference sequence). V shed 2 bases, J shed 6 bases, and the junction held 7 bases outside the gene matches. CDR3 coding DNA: TGTGCCAGCAGCTTCAATGCGGGGGGTCGCAATGAGCAGTTCTTC. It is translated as CASSFNAGGRNEQFF.

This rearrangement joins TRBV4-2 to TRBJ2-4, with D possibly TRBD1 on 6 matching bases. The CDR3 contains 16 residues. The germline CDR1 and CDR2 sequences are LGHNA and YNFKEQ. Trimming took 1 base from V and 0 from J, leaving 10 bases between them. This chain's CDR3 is CASSQGDTRAKNIQYF. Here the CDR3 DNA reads TGTGCCAGCAGCCAAGGGGACACTCGAGCCAAAAACATTCAGTACTTC.

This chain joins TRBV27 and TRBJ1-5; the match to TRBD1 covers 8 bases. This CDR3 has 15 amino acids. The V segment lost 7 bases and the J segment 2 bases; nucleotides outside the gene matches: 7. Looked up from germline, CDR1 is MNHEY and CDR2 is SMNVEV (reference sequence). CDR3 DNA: TGTGCCAGCACCCAGGGGGCATCGGGCAATCAGCCCCAGCATTTT. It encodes CASTQGASGNQPQHF.

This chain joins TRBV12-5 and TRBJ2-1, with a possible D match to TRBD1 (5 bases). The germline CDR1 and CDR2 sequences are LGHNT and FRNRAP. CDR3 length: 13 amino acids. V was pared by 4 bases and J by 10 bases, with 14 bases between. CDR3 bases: TGTGCTAGTGGTTCCATCAGGGTTAGCGAGCAGTTCTTC. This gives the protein CASGSIRVSEQFF.

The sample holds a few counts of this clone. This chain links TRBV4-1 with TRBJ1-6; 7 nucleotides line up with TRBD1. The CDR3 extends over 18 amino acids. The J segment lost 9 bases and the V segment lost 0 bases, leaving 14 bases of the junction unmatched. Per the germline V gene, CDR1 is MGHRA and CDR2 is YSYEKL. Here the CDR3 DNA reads TGCGCCAGCAGCCAAGACCGAACAGGGGCGAACTCAGGTTCACCCCTCCACTTT. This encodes CASSQDRTGANSGSPLHF.

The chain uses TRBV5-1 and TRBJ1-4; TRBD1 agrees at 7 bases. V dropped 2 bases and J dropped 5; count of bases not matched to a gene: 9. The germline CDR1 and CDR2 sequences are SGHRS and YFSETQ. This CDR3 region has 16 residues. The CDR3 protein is CASSLYPTGNNEKLFF. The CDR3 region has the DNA TGCGCCAGCAGCTTATATCCGACAGGGAACAATGAAAAACTGTTTTTT. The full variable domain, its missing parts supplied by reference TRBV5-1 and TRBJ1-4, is KAGVTQTPRYLIKTRGQQVTLSCSPISGHRSVSWYQQTPGQGLQFLFEYFSETQRNKGNFPGRFSGRQFSNSRSEMNVSTLELGDSALYLCASSLYPTGNNEKLFFGSGTQLSVL.

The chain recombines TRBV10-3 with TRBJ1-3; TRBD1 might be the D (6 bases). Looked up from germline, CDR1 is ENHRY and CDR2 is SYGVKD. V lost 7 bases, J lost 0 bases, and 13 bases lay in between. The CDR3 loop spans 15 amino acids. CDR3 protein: CAIMTRDTSGNTIYF. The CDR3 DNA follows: TGTGCCATCATGACACGGGACACCTCTGGAAACACCATATATTTT.

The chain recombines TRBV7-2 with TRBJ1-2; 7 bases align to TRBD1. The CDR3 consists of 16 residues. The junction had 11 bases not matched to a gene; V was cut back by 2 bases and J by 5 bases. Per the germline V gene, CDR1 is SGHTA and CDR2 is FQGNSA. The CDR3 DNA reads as TGTGCCAGCAGCTTATATTTGGGCAGGGGGTGGTATGGCTACACCTTC. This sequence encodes CASSLYLGRGWYGYTF.

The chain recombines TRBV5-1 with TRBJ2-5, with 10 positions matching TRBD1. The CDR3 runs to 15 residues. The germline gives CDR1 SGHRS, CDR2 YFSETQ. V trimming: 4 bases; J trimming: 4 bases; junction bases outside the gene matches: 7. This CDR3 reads CASSADRDRGETQYF. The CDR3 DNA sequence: TGCGCCAGCAGCGCCGACCGGGACAGGGGAGAGACCCAGTACTTC.

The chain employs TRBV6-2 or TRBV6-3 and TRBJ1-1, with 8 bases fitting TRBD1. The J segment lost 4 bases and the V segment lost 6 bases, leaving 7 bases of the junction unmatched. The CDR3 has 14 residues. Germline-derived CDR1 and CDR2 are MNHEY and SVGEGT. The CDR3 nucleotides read TGTGCCAGCAGCTCGCAGGGGGCGTTCACTGAAGCTTTCTTT. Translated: CASSSQGAFTEAFF.

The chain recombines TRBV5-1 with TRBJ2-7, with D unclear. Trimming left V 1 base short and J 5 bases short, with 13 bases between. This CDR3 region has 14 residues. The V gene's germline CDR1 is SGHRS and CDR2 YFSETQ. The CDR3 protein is CASSLRRGLNEQYF. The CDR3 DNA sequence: TGCGCCAGCAGCTTGAGACGTGGGCTCAACGAGCAGTACTTC.

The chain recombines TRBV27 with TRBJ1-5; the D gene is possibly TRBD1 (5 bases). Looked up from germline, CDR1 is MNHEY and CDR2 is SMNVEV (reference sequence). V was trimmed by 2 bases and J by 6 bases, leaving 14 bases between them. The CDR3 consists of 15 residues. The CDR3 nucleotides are TGTGCCAGCAGTTTAGCGGCGGGGGGTGGTCAGCCCCAGCATTTT. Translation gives CASSLAAGGGQPQHF.

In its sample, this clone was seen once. CDR3 sequence (DNA): TGTGCCAGTAGTCCCCGGTGGGGGGACCCCCGCCAGCCCCAGCATTTT. As protein: CASSPRWGDPRQPQHF. This chain connects TRBV19 to TRBJ1-5, with D possibly being TRBD1 (5 bases). Deletions cut 5 bases from V and 7 bases from J, with 21 bases between. The CDR3 consists of 16 residues. From germline, CDR1 is LNHDA and CDR2 SQIVND (reference sequence).